This T cell receptor (beta chain) was observed in a study of cytomegalovirus exposure and HLA in healthy donors. Using immunoSEQ multiplex PCR, the repertoire was profiled, and TCRdb retains in-frame clones only, with some absent. The sample lists about 330,000 clones; around 90% were seen once. Germline V gene sequence: CDR1 SGHAT, CDR2 FQNNGV. CDR3 size: 13 residues. The germline V and J ends were trimmed by 1 base and 8 bases, with 9 bases remaining between them. Study findings and constraints: It was about 150 TCR beta chains that were listed as cytomegalovirus-associated. Among TCR sequences, most were rare, though some public TCRs appeared in many donors. Within the 100 to 150 validation repertoires, first-cohort TCR clusters tended to co-occur, according to a later analysis.

A note on this clone: What it binds is not known.

The source of this sequence is a woman aged 25 to 39 in good health and CMV-seropositive. V gene TRBV11-2 combines with J gene TRBJ2-1, with D perhaps TRBD1 (5 bases). Source material: PBMCs. DNA of the CDR3: TGTGCCAGCAGCTTAGGGACACTTTATGAGCAGTTCTTC. Translation: CASSLGTLYEQFF.